Below, 26 T cell receptor beta chains from the same sample are listed, as sequenced in a study of memory CD4+ T cells and cytomegalovirus serostatus. Data came from immunoSEQ multiplex PCR; TCRdb stores just in-frame clones and leaves some out. The data show 35,000 to 50,000 clones, with 65% to 85% seen just once and around 0.6% held by the top ten. The sort gate was single viable CD3+CD4+CD8-CD45RO+ cells for memory CD4+ T cells. The sample comprised memory CD4+ T cells from blood. These receptors originate from an adult in good health and CMV-seronegative.

The chain links TRBV10-3 to TRBJ2-1, with D possibly TRBD2 on 5 matching bases. The CDR3 has 14 residues. V dropped 11 bases and J dropped 0 bases, with 14 bases sitting between them. Per germline, CDR1 ENHRY and CDR2 SYGVKD. The CDR3 reads CAARGSDSYNEQFF. CDR3 DNA sequence: TGTGCCGCCCGCGGGTCCGACTCCTACAATGAGCAGTTCTTC.

The genes are TRBV30 and TRBJ1-3; no firm D call. The CDR3 is made up of 14 amino acids. Germline V gives CDR1 GTSNPN, CDR2 SVGIG (reference sequence). V gave up 4 bases and J gave up 4 bases, with 14 bases separating them. The CDR3 DNA sequence: TGTGCCTGGATGAAGGCGGCAGCAGGAAACACCATATATTTT. Translation gives CAWMKAAAGNTIYF.

This clone was counted a few times. The J gene is TRBJ2-3, the V gene TRBV9; 8 bases align to TRBD2. This CDR3 region has 18 residues. The V gene end was trimmed by 3 bases and the J gene end by 0 bases; junction bases not matched to a gene: 12. Per germline, CDR1 SGDLS and CDR2 YYNGEE. CDR3 nucleotides: TGTGCCAGCAGCGCCCACCGGGGGGGGCGGGGGAGCACAGATACGCAGTATTTT. Its protein is CASSAHRGGRGSTDTQYF.

The chain combines TRBV30 with TRBJ2-7; tentative D call: TRBD2 (6 bases). Trimming pared 3 bases from V and 7 bases from J, leaving 19 bases between. Germline loops: CDR1 GTSNPN, CDR2 SVGIG (reference sequence). This CDR3 contains 14 residues. CDR3: CAWSSPGLRGEQYF. CDR3 nucleotide sequence: TGTGCCTGGAGCTCCCCGGGACTTCGAGGTGAGCAGTACTTC.

The chain employs TRBV30 and TRBJ1-3; the match to TRBD1 covers 8 bases. The trim removed 1 base at V and 0 bases at J, leaving 5 bases unmatched. Per germline, CDR1 GTSNPN and CDR2 SVGIG (reference sequence). This CDR3 region has 16 residues. The CDR3 reads CAWSADRASSGNTIYF. The CDR3 DNA sequence: TGTGCCTGGAGTGCGGACAGGGCGAGCTCTGGAAACACCATATATTTT.

In its sample, this clone was seen once. V is TRBV7-2 and J is TRBJ1-1; the D is unclear. The CDR3 totals 14 residues. Trimming cost V 1 base and J 6 bases, with 12 bases left between them. In germline, CDR1 is SGHTA, CDR2 FQGNSA. CDR3 amino acids: CASSLELFKAEAFF. CDR3 sequence (DNA): TGTGCCAGCAGCTTAGAGTTATTCAAGGCTGAAGCTTTCTTT.

Only one count was recorded for this clone. The V call is TRBV28, the J call TRBJ2-1; D is possibly TRBD1 (5 bases). The CDR3 has 16 amino acids. The germline V gene encodes CDR1 MDHEN and CDR2 SYDVKM. The V end lost 6 bases, the J end lost 4 bases, and 19 bases lay between the germline ends. CDR3 DNA sequence: TGTGCCAGCAGCCACCTTGGGGCCGAAGGGTACAATGAGCAGTTCTTC. It specifies CASSHLGAEGYNEQFF.

The chain has TRBV6-5 and TRBJ1-6, with D perhaps matching TRBD1 (5 bases). CDR3 size: 14 residues. From germline, CDR1 is MNHEY and CDR2 SVGAGI. Trimming removed 6 bases at V and 6 bases at J, with 12 bases between. CDR3 coding DNA: TGTGCCAGCAGCTTACGGGGCGGTAATTCACCCCTCCACTTT. Its translation is CASSLRGGNSPLHF.

In its sample, this clone was seen once. This rearrangement joins TRBV19 to TRBJ1-6; unclear D gene. CDR3 size: 13 residues. The V gene lost 7 bases and the J gene lost 13 bases, with 17 bases spanning the gap. The germline CDR1 and CDR2 sequences are LNHDA and SQIVND (reference sequence). CDR3 region: CASNYGPESPLHF. The CDR3 nucleotides read TGTGCCAGTAACTACGGCCCCGAGTCGCCCCTCCACTTT.

The gene calls are TRBV4-1 and TRBJ1-2; D may be TRBD1 (6 bases). Trimming left V 1 base short and J 4 bases short, with 19 bases between. The CDR3 spans 17 residues. Germline V gene lookup returns CDR1 MGHRA and CDR2 YSYEKL. The CDR3 protein is CASSQGGRGRRGYGYTF. DNA for the CDR3: TGCGCCAGCAGCCAAGGGGGACGGGGGCGCCGGGGCTATGGCTACACCTTC.

The genes are TRBV18 and TRBJ1-1; weak D call: TRBD1 (6 bases). The CDR3 has 14 amino acids. Germline V gene data show CDR1 as KGHSH and CDR2 as LQKENI. Trimming stripped 3 bases from V and 3 bases from J, with 11 bases between. The CDR3 sequence: CASSPQQGDTEAFF. As DNA, the CDR3 is TGTGCCAGCTCACCCCAACAGGGAGACACTGAAGCTTTCTTT.

The CDR3 region is CASSDGINQPQHF. Here the CDR3 DNA reads TGTGCCAGCAGTGACGGTATCAATCAGCCCCAGCATTTT. The chain has TRBV6-1 and TRBJ1-5; D not resolved. Germline loops: CDR1 MNHNS, CDR2 SASEGT. The CDR3 contains 13 residues. V lost 3 bases to trimming and J lost 3 bases, with 6 bases between them.

This clone appeared once. V gene TRBV19 combines with J gene TRBJ1-1; tentatively, D is TRBD1 (6 bases). The V gene lost 6 bases and the J gene lost 5 bases, with 22 bases spanning the gap. The length of the CDR3 is 16 residues. The germline gives CDR1 LNHDA, CDR2 SQIVND (reference sequence). CDR3: CASSPQGGQGGTEAFF. The CDR3 DNA reads TGTGCCAGTAGCCCCCAAGGGGGTCAGGGAGGGACTGAAGCTTTCTTT.

This clone is labeled as medium-sized (0.01 to 0.1%). The J gene is TRBJ2-1, the V gene TRBV5-6, with TRBD1 matching 7 bases. This CDR3 has 14 amino acids. Unmatched junction bases numbered 7, after V lost 4 bases and J lost 6 bases. Germline values: CDR1 SGHDT, CDR2 YYEEEE. The CDR3 DNA reads as TGTGCCAGCAGCCCTTCGGGACAGAGCAATGAGCAGTTCTTC. Translated: CASSPSGQSNEQFF.

The J gene is TRBJ1-5, the V gene TRBV6-5, with 7 nucleotides matching TRBD1. This CDR3 has 15 amino acids. Germline lookup yields CDR1 MNHEY and CDR2 SVGAGI. V lost 4 bases and J lost 4; bases outside the gene matches: 7. This chain's CDR3 is CASSLRSTGNQPQHF. DNA of the CDR3: TGTGCCAGCAGTTTAAGGTCGACAGGGAATCAGCCCCAGCATTTT.

The chain recombines TRBV7-6 with TRBJ2-7; TRBD1 matches 7 bases. Germline CDR1 SGHVS, CDR2 FNYEAQ. The CDR3 is 13 residues long. Losses at the gene ends were 5 bases for V and 3 bases for J; bases not matched to a gene: 4. The CDR3: CASSPDRDYEQYF. As DNA, the CDR3 is TGTGCCAGCAGCCCTGACAGGGACTACGAGCAGTACTTC.

J is TRBJ2-4 and V is TRBV9, with TRBD2 matching 7 bases. This CDR3 comprises 16 residues. CDR1 SGDLS and CDR2 YYNGEE come from the germline V gene. The ends lost 4 bases at V and 7 bases at J; junction bases unmatched: 14. CDR3 nucleotides: TGTGCCAGCAGCCCGCGCGCTTTAGCGGGTCTGAACATTCAGTACTTC. The encoded protein is CASSPRALAGLNIQYF.

V usage is TRBV11-3 and J usage is TRBJ2-1; the D is unclear. CDR1 is SGHNT, CDR2 YENEEA, per germline. This CDR3 has 15 residues. V dropped 4 bases and J dropped 1 base, with 11 bases sitting between them. CDR3: CASSSSGASYNEQFF. The CDR3 DNA follows: TGTGCCAGCAGCTCGTCAGGAGCTTCCTACAATGAGCAGTTCTTC.

The table lists this clone with a few counts. V gene TRBV6-6 combines with J gene TRBJ1-2; D is uncertain. Germline values: CDR1 MNHNY, CDR2 SVGAGI (reference sequence). CDR3 length: 13 residues. The V gene lost 6 bases and the J gene lost 0 bases, with 8 bases spanning the gap. The CDR3 nucleotides are TGTGCCAGCAGGGTCGAAGCTAACTATGGCTACACCTTC. Its translation is CASRVEANYGYTF.

This clone has a single count. V usage is TRBV6-6 and J usage is TRBJ1-1; possible D gene TRBD1, 6 bases. Trimming stripped 9 bases from V and 4 bases from J, with 18 bases between. The CDR3 has 14 amino acids. Germline assignment: CDR1 MNHNY and CDR2 SVGAGI (reference sequence). CDR3 loop: CASLQGARITEAFF. The CDR3 nucleotides are TGTGCCAGTTTACAGGGCGCCAGGATCACTGAAGCTTTCTTT.

The gene calls are TRBV7-6 and TRBJ1-4; D remains ambiguous. Germline V gene lookup returns CDR1 SGHVS and CDR2 FNYEAQ. This CDR3 has 16 residues. Trimming shortened V by 3 bases and J by 0 bases, and 11 bases separated the two germline ends. The CDR3 is CASSLAPPTTNEKLFF. The CDR3 DNA reads as TGTGCCAGCAGCTTGGCGCCACCAACAACTAATGAAAAACTGTTTTTT.

The chain uses TRBV6-5 and TRBJ2-7; no reliable D call. This CDR3 contains 11 residues. Germline lookup yields CDR1 MNHEY and CDR2 SVGAGI. V shed 9 bases and J shed 2 bases, with 8 bases lying between them. CDR3 region: CASGRAYEQYF. The CDR3 DNA follows: TGTGCCAGTGGAAGGGCCTACGAGCAGTACTTC.

The V and J genes are TRBV10-3 and TRBJ1-1, with 9 bases identical to TRBD1. J lost 6 bases, V lost 6 bases, and 11 bases had no gene match. CDR1 is ENHRY and CDR2 is SYGVKD in the germline V gene. CDR3 size: 15 residues. In DNA form, the CDR3 reads TGTGCCATCAGCCCCCGGGACAGGGCTTTCGCTGAAGCTTTCTTT. This codes for CAISPRDRAFAEAFF.

V is TRBV27 and J is TRBJ2-1, with D hard to call. This CDR3 is built from 14 residues. The V gene lost 2 bases and the J gene lost 7 bases, with 12 bases spanning the gap. Germline V gene data show CDR1 as MNHEY and CDR2 as SMNVEV (reference sequence). CDR3 nucleotide sequence: TGTGCCAGCAGTTTAAGGTTAACTTCTAATGAGCAGTTCTTC. Translation: CASSLRLTSNEQFF.

The chain has TRBV28 and TRBJ2-7; TRBD1 matches at 7 bases. The trim removed 6 bases at V and 3 bases at J, leaving 8 bases unmatched. Per the germline V gene, CDR1 is MDHEN and CDR2 is SYDVKM. The CDR3 runs 14 residues. CDR3 region: CASSVRTGRYEQYF. Here the CDR3 DNA reads TGTGCCAGCAGCGTTAGGACAGGACGCTACGAGCAGTACTTC. The full variable domain, in which reference TRBV28 and TRBJ2-7 provide the parts outside the CDR3, is DVKVTQSSRYLVKRTGEKVFLECVQDMDHENMFWYRQDPGLGLRLIYFSYDVKMKEKGDIPEGYSVSREKKERFSLILESASTNQTSMYLCASSVRTGRYEQYFGPGTRLTVT.

CDR3 in amino acids: CASSDYRGGASYEQYF. CDR3 DNA sequence: TGTGCCAGCAGTGACTATCGCGGGGGGGCCTCCTACGAGCAGTACTTC. This rearrangement joins TRBV2 to TRBJ2-5; 9 bases align to TRBD2. The closer fit of TRBJ2-7 to the DNA end suggests the J call may be wrong. Germline V gene sequence: CDR1 SNHLY, CDR2 FYNNEI. The CDR3 length is 16 residues.